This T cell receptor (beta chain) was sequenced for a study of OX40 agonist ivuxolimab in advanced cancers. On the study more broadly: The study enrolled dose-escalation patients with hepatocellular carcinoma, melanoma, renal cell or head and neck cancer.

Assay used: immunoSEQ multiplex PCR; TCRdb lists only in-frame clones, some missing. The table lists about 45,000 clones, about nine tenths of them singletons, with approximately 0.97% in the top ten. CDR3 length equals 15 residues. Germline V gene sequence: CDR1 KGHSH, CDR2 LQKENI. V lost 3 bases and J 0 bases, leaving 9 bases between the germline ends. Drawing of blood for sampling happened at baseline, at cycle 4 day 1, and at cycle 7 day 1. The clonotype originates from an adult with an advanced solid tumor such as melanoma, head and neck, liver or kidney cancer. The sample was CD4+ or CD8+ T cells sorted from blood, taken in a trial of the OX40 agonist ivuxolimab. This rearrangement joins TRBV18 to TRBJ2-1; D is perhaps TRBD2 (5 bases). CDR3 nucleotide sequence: TGTGCCAGCTCACCGGACTCCCTCTCCTACAATGAGCAGTTCTTC. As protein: CASSPDSLSYNEQFF.